This T cell receptor (beta chain) was retrieved from a study of blood T cell repertoires in COVID-19 (dated by TCRdb to between 2020 and 2021). In terms of the full investigation: Samples covering the acute and convalescent phases of COVID-19 were provided by collaborators in the United States, Italy and Spain. The prospective study material was composed of cDNA or gDNA derived from T cells, B-cell-depleted T cells, or PBMCs. Subjects who had been exposed to COVID-19, were actively infected with it, or had recovered from it provided the deeply sampled blood TCRbeta repertoires that made up the dataset. The repertoires were made available in a free public database intended to serve as a resource for research on the immune response to SARS-CoV-2. The samples were drawn from the first 160 participants of the ongoing ImmuneRACE study and from 950 to 1,500 subjects provided by 6 global collaborators. The sample metadata nearly always contained a de-identified subject ID, COVID-19 status, age in years and sex. Where available, HLA class I and class II types were obtained from metadata supplied by the sample provider rather than from assay-based typing.

TCRbeta CDR3 regions were amplified from genomic DNA using the immunoSEQ Assay, a bias-controlled multiplex PCR. The published analysis was carried out like this. Nucleated cell counts per sample were estimated from amplification of reference gene primers within the assay. To quantify the absolute abundance of each unique TCRbeta CDR3 rearrangement, sequence reads were collapsed and filtered. For each sample, productive Simpson clonality was calculated as the square root of Simpson's diversity index over productive rearrangements. TCRdb holds this immuneACCESS table with in-frame rearrangements only. Some clones are missing; in checked studies, unresolved V genes explain under half, and the rest has no known cause. V, J and clone size derive from that table, while D and trimming were established from the DNA sequence. The sample table holds about 98,000 clones, of which around four fifths were seen once. Of the sample, approximately 4.5% is held by the ten largest clones.

Broad study findings and their caveats: The amount of clinical and demographic metadata varied by source and participant and was provided uncurated.

In regard to this clone: Its antigen is currently not known. No per-base quality is available; no much larger clone lies one base away.

Per the germline V gene, ENHRY is the CDR1 and SYGVKD is the CDR2. V is pared back by 6 bases and J by 2 bases, with 11 bases lying between the germline termini. The CDR3 starts with the cysteine, ends with the phenylalanine, and has 13 residues. Only the CDR3 region is kept as DNA, spanning 39 bases read in frame from base 1. Each collaborating institution followed its own protocols to collect whole blood in K2EDTA tubes. For TCRbeta analysis, collaborator samples were shipped as frozen whole blood, as isolated PBMCs, or as DNA extracted from either sample type. This receptor chain uses TRBV10-3 and TRBJ2-7; matching of 6 bases hints at TRBD1 as the D gene. The sequencing input was peripheral blood. This clonotype was obtained from a human donor in a cohort sampled during active COVID-19. The DNA reads as follows: TGTGCCATCAGCAGGACAGATACCTACGAGCAGTACTTC. Translated, it gives CAISRTDTYEQYF.